This T cell receptor beta chain was captured by sequencing in a study of radiotherapy plus CTLA-4 blockade in lung cancer. Produced via immunoSEQ multiplex PCR; TCRdb's table is partial and in-frame only. There are some 66,000 clones in the sample; around 83% occur only once, and 3.5% to 5% lies in the top ten. V gave up 5 bases and J gave up 7 bases, with 18 bases separating them. Looked up from germline, CDR1 is SGHVS and CDR2 is FQNEAQ. The CDR3 loop spans 15 amino acids. This chain joins TRBV7-8 and TRBJ2-1; maybe TRBD1 (7 bases). This clonotype was obtained from a human donor with non-small cell lung cancer who had a partial response to radiotherapy plus ipilimumab. Sequencing was performed on peripheral blood, taken from a patient treated with radiotherapy plus ipilimumab. The CDR3 nucleotides are TGTGCCAGCAGCCCCCAGGGGGGATCCTTTAATGAGCAGTTCTTC. Amino acids: CASSPQGGSFNEQFF.